The 2 T cell receptor beta chains listed next were all sequenced from one sample in a study of T cells of healthy individuals. TCRdb redid the calling of the 5' RACE reads with MiXCR, one entry per CDR3 protein. This sample has around 63,000 distinct CDR3 sequences, with around 15% found just once. These TCRs come from a human donor in good health.

This clonotype was observed at least ten times. The chain uses TRBV27 and TRBJ1-4; D perhaps matches TRBD1 (6 bases). This CDR3 has 12 residues. Germline values: CDR1 MNHEY, CDR2 SMNVEV (reference sequence). Trimming stripped 8 bases from V and 7 bases from J, with 11 bases between. The CDR3 DNA reads TGTGCCAGCGGATGGACAGCTGAAAAACTGTTTTTT. Residues: CASGWTAEKLFF.

This clonotype has a handful of counts. V gene TRBV12-3 or TRBV12-4 combines with J gene TRBJ1-2, with TRBD1 matching 8 bases. The CDR3 has 13 residues. V dropped 5 bases and J dropped 4; count of bases not matched to a gene: 3. The CDR3 is CASSPTGGYGYTF. The CDR3 region has the DNA TGTGCCAGCAGTCCCACAGGGGGCTATGGCTACACCTTC.